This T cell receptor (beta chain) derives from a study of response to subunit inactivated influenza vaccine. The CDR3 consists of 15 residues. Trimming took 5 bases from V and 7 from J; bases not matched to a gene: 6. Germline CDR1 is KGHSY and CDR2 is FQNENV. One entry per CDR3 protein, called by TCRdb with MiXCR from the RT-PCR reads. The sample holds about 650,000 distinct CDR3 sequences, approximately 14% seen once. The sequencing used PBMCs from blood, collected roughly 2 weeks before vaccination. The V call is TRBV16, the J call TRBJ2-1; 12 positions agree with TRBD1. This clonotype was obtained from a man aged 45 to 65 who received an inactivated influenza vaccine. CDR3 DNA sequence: TGTGCCAGCAGCTCCCGGGACAGGGGGCGAAATGAGCAGTTCTTC. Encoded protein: CASSSRDRGRNEQFF.